The clone carrying this T cell receptor beta chain was counted only a few times. Its matching antigen is unknown. Treatment noted: approximately 10-day PBMC culture with coronavirus spike peptide pools or control peptides (ViraFEST assay). The Oncomine TCR Beta short-read assay was what sequenced the DNA obtained from cultured CD4+ T cells. TCRdb used MiXCR to reprocess the PCR reads, holding one entry per CDR3 protein. The sample includes roughly 4,000 distinct CDR3 sequences, 35% to 45% seen only once; the top ten take approximately 25%. The sample comes from a study of vaccination and CD4 T cells after COVID-19. The germline V gene has CDR1 MNHNS and CDR2 SASEGT. The CDR3 totals 14 residues. V was shortened by 2 bases and J by 4 bases, with 8 bases between the two germline ends.

The receptor was isolated from a human donor who had recovered from COVID-19. The source material was CD4+ T cells from blood, cultured in vitro. The chain has TRBV6-1 and TRBJ2-2, with D unclear. In DNA, the CDR3 is TGTGCCAGCAGTGAATATCGGAGCACCGGGGAGCTGTTTTTT. Amino acids: CASSEYRSTGELFF.